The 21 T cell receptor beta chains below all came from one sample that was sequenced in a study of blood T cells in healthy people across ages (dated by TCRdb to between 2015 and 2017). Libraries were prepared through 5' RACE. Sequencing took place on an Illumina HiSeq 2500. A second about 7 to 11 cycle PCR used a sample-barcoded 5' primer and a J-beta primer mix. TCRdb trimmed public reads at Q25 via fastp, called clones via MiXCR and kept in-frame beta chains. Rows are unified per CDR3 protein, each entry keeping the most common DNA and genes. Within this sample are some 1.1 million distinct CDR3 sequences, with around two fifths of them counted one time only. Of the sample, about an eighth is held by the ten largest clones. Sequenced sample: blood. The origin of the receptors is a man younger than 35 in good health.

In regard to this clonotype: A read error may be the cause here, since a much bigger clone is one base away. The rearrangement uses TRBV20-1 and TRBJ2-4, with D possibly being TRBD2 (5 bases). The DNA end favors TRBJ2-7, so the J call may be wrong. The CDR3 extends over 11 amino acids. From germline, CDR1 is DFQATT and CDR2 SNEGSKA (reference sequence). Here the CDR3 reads CSTRVENEQYF. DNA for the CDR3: TGCAGTACTAGAGTGGAAAACGAGCAGTACTTC.

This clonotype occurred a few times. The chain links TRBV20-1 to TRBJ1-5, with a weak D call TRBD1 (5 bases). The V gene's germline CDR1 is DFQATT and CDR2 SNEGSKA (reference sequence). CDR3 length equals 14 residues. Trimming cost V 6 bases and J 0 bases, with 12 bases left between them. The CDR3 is CSASGTDSNQPQHF. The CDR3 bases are TGCAGTGCATCCGGGACGGATAGCAATCAGCCCCAGCATTTT.

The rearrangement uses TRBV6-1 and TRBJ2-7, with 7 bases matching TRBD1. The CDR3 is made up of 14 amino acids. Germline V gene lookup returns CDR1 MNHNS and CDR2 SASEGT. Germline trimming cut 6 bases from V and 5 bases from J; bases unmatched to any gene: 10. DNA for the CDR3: TGTGCCAGCAGAGTAACAGGGGTTATGAACGAGCAGTACTTC. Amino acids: CASRVTGVMNEQYF.

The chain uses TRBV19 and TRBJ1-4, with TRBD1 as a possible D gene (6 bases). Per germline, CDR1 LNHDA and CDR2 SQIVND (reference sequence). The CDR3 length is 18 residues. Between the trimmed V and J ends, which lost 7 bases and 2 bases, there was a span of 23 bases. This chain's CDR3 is CASKGAAGQTATNEKLFF. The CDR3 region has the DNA TGTGCCAGTAAAGGTGCCGCCGGACAGACGGCGACTAATGAAAAACTGTTTTTT.

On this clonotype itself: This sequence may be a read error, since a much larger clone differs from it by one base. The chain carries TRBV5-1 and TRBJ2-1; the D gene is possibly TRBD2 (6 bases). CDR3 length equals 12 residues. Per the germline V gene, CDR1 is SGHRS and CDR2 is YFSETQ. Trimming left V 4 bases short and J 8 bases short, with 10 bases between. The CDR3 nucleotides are TGCGCCAGCAGCATGGGGGGATATGAGCAGTTCTTC. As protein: CASSMGGYEQFF.

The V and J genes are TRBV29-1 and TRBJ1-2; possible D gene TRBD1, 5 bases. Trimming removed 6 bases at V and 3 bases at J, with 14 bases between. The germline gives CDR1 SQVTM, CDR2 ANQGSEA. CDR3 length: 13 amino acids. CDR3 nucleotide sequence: TGCAGCGTAGTTCTTGGGGGATACTATGGCTACACCTTC. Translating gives CSVVLGGYYGYTF.

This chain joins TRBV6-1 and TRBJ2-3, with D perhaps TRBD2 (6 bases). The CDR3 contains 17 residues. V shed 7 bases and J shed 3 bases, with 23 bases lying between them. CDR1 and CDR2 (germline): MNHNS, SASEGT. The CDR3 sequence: CASTNNQGPGVTDTQYF. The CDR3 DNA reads TGTGCCAGCACCAACAACCAGGGTCCGGGGGTGACAGATACGCAGTATTTT.

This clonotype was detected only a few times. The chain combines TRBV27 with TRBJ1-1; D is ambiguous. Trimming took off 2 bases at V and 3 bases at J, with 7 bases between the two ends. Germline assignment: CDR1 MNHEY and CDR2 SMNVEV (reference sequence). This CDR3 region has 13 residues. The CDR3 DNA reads TGTGCCAGCAGTTTAAAGCCCTACACTGAAGCTTTCTTT. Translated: CASSLKPYTEAFF.

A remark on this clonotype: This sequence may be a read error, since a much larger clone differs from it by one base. As DNA, the CDR3 is TGTGCCAGCAGTGGGACAGGGGCTAACTATGGCTACATCTTC. It is translated as CASSGTGANYGYIF. The chain uses TRBV7-9 and TRBJ1-2; TRBD1 aligns across 10 bases. CDR3 length: 14 residues. CDR1 is SEHNR and CDR2 is FQNEAQ in the germline V gene (reference sequence). Combining the CDR3 with reference TRBV7-9 and TRBJ1-2 gives the whole variable domain DTGVSQNPRHKITKRGQNVTFRCDPISEHNRLYWYRQTLGQGPEFLTYFQNEAQLEKSRLLSDRFSAERPKGSFSTLEIQRTEQGDSAMYLCASSGTGANYGYIFGSGTRLTVV.

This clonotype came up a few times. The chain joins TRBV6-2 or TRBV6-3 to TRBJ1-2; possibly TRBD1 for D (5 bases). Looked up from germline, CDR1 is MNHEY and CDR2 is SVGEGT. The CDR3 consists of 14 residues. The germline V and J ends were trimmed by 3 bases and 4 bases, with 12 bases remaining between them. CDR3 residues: CASSYQGSSYGYTF. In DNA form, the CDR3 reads TGTGCCAGCAGTTATCAGGGCAGCAGCTATGGCTACACCTTC.

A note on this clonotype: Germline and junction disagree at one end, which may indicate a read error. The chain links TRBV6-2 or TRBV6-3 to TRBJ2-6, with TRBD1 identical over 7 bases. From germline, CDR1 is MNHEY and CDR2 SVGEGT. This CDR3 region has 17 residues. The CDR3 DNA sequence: TGTGCCGGCAGTTTACGATTGACAGGGAGAGGGGCCAACGTCCTGACTTTC. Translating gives CAGSLRLTGRGANVLTF.

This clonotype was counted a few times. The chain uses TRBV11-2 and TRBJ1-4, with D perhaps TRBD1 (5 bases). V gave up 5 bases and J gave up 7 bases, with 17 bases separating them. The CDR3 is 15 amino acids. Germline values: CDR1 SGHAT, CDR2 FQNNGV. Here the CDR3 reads CASSPLGGKSEKLFF. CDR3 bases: TGTGCCAGCAGCCCACTTGGGGGGAAAAGTGAAAAACTGTTTTTT.

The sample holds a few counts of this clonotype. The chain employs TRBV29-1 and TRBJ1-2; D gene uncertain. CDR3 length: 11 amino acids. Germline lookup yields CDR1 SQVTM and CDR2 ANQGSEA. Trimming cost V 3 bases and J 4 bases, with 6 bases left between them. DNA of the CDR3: TGCAGCGTTGATTCCACCTATGGCTACACCTTC. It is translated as CSVDSTYGYTF.

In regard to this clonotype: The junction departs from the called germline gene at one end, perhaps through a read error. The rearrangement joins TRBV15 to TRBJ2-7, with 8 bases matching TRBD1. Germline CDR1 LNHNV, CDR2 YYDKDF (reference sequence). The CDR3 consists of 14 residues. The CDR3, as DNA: TGTGCCACCAGCATAGGACAGGGTTCCTACGGGCAGTACTTC. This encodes CATSIGQGSYGQYF.

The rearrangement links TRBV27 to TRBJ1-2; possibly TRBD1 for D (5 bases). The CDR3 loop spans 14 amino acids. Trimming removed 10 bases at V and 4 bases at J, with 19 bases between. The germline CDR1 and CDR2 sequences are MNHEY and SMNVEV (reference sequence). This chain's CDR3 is CANHPGRESYGYTF. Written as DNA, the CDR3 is TGTGCCAACCATCCGGGACGGGAGTCCTATGGCTACACCTTC.

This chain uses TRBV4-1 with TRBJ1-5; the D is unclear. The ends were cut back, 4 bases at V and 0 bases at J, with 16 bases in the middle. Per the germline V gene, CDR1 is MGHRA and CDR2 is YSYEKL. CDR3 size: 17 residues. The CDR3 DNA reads TGCGCCAGCAGCCCCCTGCCTGCCGCACATAGCAATCAGCCCCAGCATTTT. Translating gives CASSPLPAAHSNQPQHF.

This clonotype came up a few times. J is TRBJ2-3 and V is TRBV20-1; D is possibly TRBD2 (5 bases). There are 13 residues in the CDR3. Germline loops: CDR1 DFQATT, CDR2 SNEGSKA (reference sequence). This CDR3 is CRMDGDSTDTQYF. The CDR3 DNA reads TGCAGGATGGACGGGGATAGCACAGATACGCAGTATTTT.

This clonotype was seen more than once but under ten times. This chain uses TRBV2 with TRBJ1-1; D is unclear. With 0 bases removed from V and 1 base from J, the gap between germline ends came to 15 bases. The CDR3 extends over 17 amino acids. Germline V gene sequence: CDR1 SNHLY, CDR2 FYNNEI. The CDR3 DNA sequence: TGTGCCAGCAGTGAAGCGCCTCCCGGCAAGGGGAACACTGAAGCTTTCTTT. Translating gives CASSEAPPGKGNTEAFF.

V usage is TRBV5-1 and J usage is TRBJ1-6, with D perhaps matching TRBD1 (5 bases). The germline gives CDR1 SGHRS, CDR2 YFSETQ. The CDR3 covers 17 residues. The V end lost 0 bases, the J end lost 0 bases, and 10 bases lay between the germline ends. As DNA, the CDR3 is TGCGCCAGCAGCTTGGGGTCAGGGAGCTCCTATAATTCACCCCTCCACTTT. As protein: CASSLGSGSSYNSPLHF.

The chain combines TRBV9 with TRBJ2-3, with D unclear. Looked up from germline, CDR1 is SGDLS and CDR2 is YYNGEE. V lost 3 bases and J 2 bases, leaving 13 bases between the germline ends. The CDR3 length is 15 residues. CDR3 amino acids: CASSGDGLHTDTQYF. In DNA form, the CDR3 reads TGTGCCAGCAGCGGAGATGGTCTACACACAGATACGCAGTATTTT.

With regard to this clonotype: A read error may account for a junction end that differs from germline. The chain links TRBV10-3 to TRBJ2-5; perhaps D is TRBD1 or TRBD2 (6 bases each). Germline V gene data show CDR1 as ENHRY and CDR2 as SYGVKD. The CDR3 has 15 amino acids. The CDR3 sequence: CATSEEGGRQETQYF. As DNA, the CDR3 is TGTGCCACCAGTGAGGAGGGGGGCCGACAAGAGACCCAGTACTTC.